A selection of T cell receptor beta chains follows, all from one sample in a study of shared T cell receptors in the human thymus. Only in-frame clones appear in the TCRdb table, and some are missing; sequencing was by immunoSEQ multiplex PCR. Among about 660,000 clones listed, about 90% were seen once. The same data also contributed to another study, on human thymus T cells.

The sequenced material came from thymocytes. The receptors here all came from a boy younger than two with a congenital heart defect. The CDR3 runs from the conserved cysteine through the conserved F or W. D genes are given only for firm matches. Expanded clones get a size class; other rows say once, few or many, or leave the size out.

v_call	clone_size	d_call	j_call	cdr3_nt	cdr3_aa
TRBV27	.	.	TRBJ1-2	TGTGCCAGCAGTTTAAGCGTTGAGGGTTCGAACTATGGCTACACCTTC	CASSLSVEGSNYGYTF
TRBV7-8	few	.	TRBJ2-1	TGTGCCAGCAGCTTAGAAACAGGGAGCCAATACAATGAGCAGTTCTTC	CASSLETGSQYNEQFF
TRBV27	once	.	TRBJ1-5	TGTGCCAGCAGTAAGGACAACAATCAGCCCCAGCATTTT	CASSKDNNQPQHF
TRBV4-3	.	TRBD1	TRBJ1-4	TGCGCCAGCAGCCAGGGGGGTGACAGGGGTGATGAAAAACTGTTTTTT	CASSQGGDRGDEKLFF
TRBV14	.	.	TRBJ1-2	TGTGCCAGCAGCCGAATACAGGGTGATGGCTACACCTTC	CASSRIQGDGYTF
TRBV29-1	.	.	TRBJ1-2	TGCAGCACTACGGAGGATTATGGCTACACCTTC	CSTTEDYGYTF
TRBV19	.	.	TRBJ2-7	TGTGCCAGTAGCCAGGCGGGGATCCTCTACGAGCAGTACTTC	CASSQAGILYEQYF
TRBV5-4	.	.	TRBJ1-5	TGTGCCAGCAGCCCAGACAGGAGCAATCAGCCCCAGCATTTT	CASSPDRSNQPQHF
TRBV4-2	.	TRBD2	TRBJ2-7	TGTGCCAGCAGCCAAAAAGGCACTAGCGAAAAAGGATCCTACGAGCAGTACTTC	CASSQKGTSEKGSYEQYF
TRBV7-2	.	.	TRBJ2-7	TGTGCCAGCAGCTTAGTCTTCAGGAACGAGCAGTACTTC	CASSLVFRNEQYF
TRBV6-5	.	.	TRBJ1-2	TGTGCCAGCAGTTCCGCGGGGCCGTGGGATGGCTACACCTTC	CASSSAGPWDGYTF
TRBV4-1	.	.	TRBJ1-1	TGCGCCAGCAGCCAAGACTCCGAGAACAGTAGAAGAACGATGAACACTGAAGCTTTCTTT	CASSQDSENSRRTMNTEAFF
TRBV28	.	TRBD1	TRBJ1-1	TGTGCCAGCAGGCCTAGATTACGCACAGGGGGCTGTCCTGAAGCTTTCTTT	CASRPRLRTGGCPEAFF
TRBV5-1	once	.	TRBJ2-7	TGCGCCAGCAGCCCTAATGGGCAGGACTACGAGCAGTACTTC	CASSPNGQDYEQYF
TRBV7-9	.	TRBD1	TRBJ1-1	TGTGCCAGCAGCCCTACAGGGGTATCGAACACTGAAGCTTTCTTT	CASSPTGVSNTEAFF